This T cell receptor beta chain is from a study of blood T cell repertoires in COVID-19. Study as a whole: Some COVID-19 samples were acute and others convalescent; all came from the United States, Italy and Spain. T cells, B-cell-depleted T cells, or PBMCs provided the cDNA or gDNA that served as material.

Sequencing was performed with immunoSEQ multiplex PCR; in TCRdb, only in-frame clones are kept and a portion is missing. The data show approximately 240,000 clones, 83% seen once. Seattle researchers signed up patients amid active infection and tracked them longitudinally. The CDR3 length is 16 residues. The germline CDR1 and CDR2 sequences are GTSNPN and SVGIG (reference sequence). Trimming cost V 7 bases and J 5 bases; bases outside gene matches: 18. The chain couples TRBV30 to TRBJ1-2; TRBD1 aligns across 8 bases. Sequenced: peripheral blood. This TCR came from a woman between 25 and 40 years old with COVID-19, enrolled during active disease. CDR3 residues: CASLPLGGQGLYGYTF. CDR3 DNA: TGTGCCTCCCTTCCGCTGGGCGGACAGGGATTATATGGCTACACCTTC.